A single sample gave rise to the 17 T cell receptor beta chains below, sequenced in a study of cytomegalovirus exposure and HLA in healthy donors. Generated by immunoSEQ multiplex PCR, the TCRdb table keeps only in-frame clones and is missing some. Of around 100,000 clones in the sample, about 95% were seen once. Sequencing was carried out using PBMCs. These receptors were collected from a woman younger than 30 in good health and CMV-seronegative.

V and J are TRBV19 and TRBJ2-1; TRBD2 agrees at 11 bases. The germline V gene has CDR1 LNHDA and CDR2 SQIVND (reference sequence). With 6 bases clipped from V and 1 base from J, the junction kept 2 bases outside the gene matches. The CDR3 is 15 amino acids. The CDR3 DNA follows: TGTGCCAGTAGGCCTAGCGGGAGGTCCTACAATGAGCAGTTCTTC. Its translation is CASRPSGRSYNEQFF.

The gene calls are TRBV7-2 and TRBJ2-7; D might be TRBD1 (5 bases). This CDR3 has 11 residues. Germline CDR1 reads SGHTA; CDR2 reads FQGNSA. The V and J ends lost 8 bases and 5 bases respectively, with 10 bases between them. The CDR3 sequence is CASYWGHEQYF. For the CDR3, the DNA is TGTGCCAGCTACTGGGGCCACGAGCAGTACTTC. The full variable domain, its missing parts supplied by reference TRBV7-2 and TRBJ2-7, is GAGVSQSPSNKVTEKGKDVELRCDPISGHTALYWYRQSLGQGLEFLIYFQGNSAPDKSGLPSDRFSAERTGGSVSTLTIQRTQQEDSAVYLCASYWGHEQYFGPGTRLTVT.

V gene TRBV10-3 combines with J gene TRBJ2-3; 8 bases line up with TRBD1. CDR1 and CDR2 (germline): ENHRY, SYGVKD. V trimming: 8 bases; J trimming: 4 bases; junction bases outside the gene matches: 5. This CDR3 contains 13 residues. CDR3 nucleotide sequence: TGTGCCATCGGAAGGACAGGGTCAGATACGCAGTATTTT. Translating it yields CAIGRTGSDTQYF.

The rearrangement links TRBV7-2 to TRBJ1-1; maybe TRBD1 (5 bases). The CDR3 length is 14 residues. Germline CDR1 and CDR2: SGHTA and FQGNSA. Trimming stripped 2 bases from V and 3 bases from J, with 10 bases between. CDR3 in amino acids: CASSLTGGYTEAFF. In DNA form, the CDR3 reads TGTGCCAGCAGCTTAACGGGGGGTTACACTGAAGCTTTCTTT.

This rearrangement joins TRBV5-5 to TRBJ1-1; maybe TRBD1 (6 bases). Germline CDR1 SGHKS, CDR2 YYEKEE (reference sequence). This CDR3 is 13 amino acids long. The V gene lost 1 base and the J gene lost 7 bases, with 11 bases spanning the gap. CDR3 amino acids: CASSLSGALEAFF. The CDR3 nucleotides are TGTGCCAGCAGCTTGTCAGGGGCCCTTGAAGCTTTCTTT.

The chain couples TRBV11-3 to TRBJ2-1; 9 nucleotides match TRBD1. The CDR3 covers 17 residues. J gave up 3 bases and V 4 bases, and 10 bases lay outside the gene matches. Germline CDR1 and CDR2: SGHNT and YENEEA. The chain's CDR3 is CASSSITGTGNYNEQFF. The CDR3 nucleotides read TGTGCCAGCAGCTCTATAACCGGGACAGGGAACTACAATGAGCAGTTCTTC.

This clone appeared a few times. The chain recombines TRBV5-6 with TRBJ1-5; 10 nucleotides agree with TRBD1. CDR1 is SGHDT and CDR2 is YYEEEE in the germline V gene. The J segment lost 2 bases and the V segment lost 0 bases, leaving 2 bases of the junction unmatched. The CDR3 extends over 16 amino acids. The DNA of the CDR3 is TGTGCCAGCAGCTTGGCCGGGACAGGGGGCAATCAGCCCCAGCATTTT. It translates to CASSLAGTGGNQPQHF.

The chain recombines TRBV5-1 with TRBJ2-3; 7 bases agree with TRBD2. Unmatched junction bases numbered 4, after V lost 1 base and J lost 2 bases. In germline, CDR1 is SGHRS, CDR2 YFSETQ. The CDR3 loop spans 15 amino acids. DNA for the CDR3: TGCGCCAGCAGCTTGTCGGGAGGCGACACAGATACGCAGTATTTT. The encoded protein is CASSLSGGDTDTQYF.

V is TRBV6-5 and J is TRBJ1-2; TRBD1 aligns across 8 bases. Germline lookup yields CDR1 MNHEY and CDR2 SVGAGI. CDR3 size: 12 residues. The V segment lost 10 bases and the J segment 2 bases; nucleotides outside the gene matches: 3. The CDR3 is CATRTGNYGYTF. The CDR3 DNA sequence: TGTGCCACCAGGACAGGGAACTATGGCTACACCTTC.

The chain links TRBV4-1 to TRBJ1-2, with TRBD1 matching over 7 bases. This CDR3 region has 13 residues. Trimming at V came to 1 base and at J to 6 bases, leaving 2 bases not matched to a gene. Germline V gene data show CDR1 as MGHRA and CDR2 as YSYEKL. The CDR3 DNA reads as TGCGCCAGCAGCCAAGGGCAGGGGGATGGCTACACCTTC. Translation gives CASSQGQGDGYTF.

This clone appeared a single time. This chain joins TRBV14 and TRBJ2-7, with 8 bases fitting TRBD1. The CDR3 spans 15 residues. V lost 2 bases to trimming and J lost 4 bases; unmatched junction nucleotides: 7. The germline gives CDR1 SGHDN, CDR2 FVKESK. CDR3 in DNA: TGTGCCAGCAGCCAACCACCAGGGGGCTGGTACGAGCAGTACTTC. It is translated as CASSQPPGGWYEQYF.

The chain couples TRBV5-1 to TRBJ2-1, with TRBD1 identical over 11 bases. Trimming cost V 3 bases and J 3 bases; bases outside gene matches: 5. CDR1 is SGHRS, CDR2 YFSETQ, per germline. The CDR3 sequence is 16 residues long. This CDR3 reads CASSSGTGGLYNEQFF. CDR3 DNA sequence: TGCGCCAGCAGCTCTGGGACAGGGGGTCTCTACAATGAGCAGTTCTTC.

This chain connects TRBV27 to TRBJ1-5, with no clear D. Trimming shortened V by 0 bases and J by 7 bases, and 16 bases separated the two germline ends. The germline V gene has CDR1 MNHEY and CDR2 SMNVEV (reference sequence). The CDR3 totals 16 residues. This chain's CDR3 is CASSLSDLRPWQPQHF. CDR3 DNA: TGTGCCAGCAGTTTATCCGACTTACGCCCCTGGCAGCCCCAGCATTTT.

J is TRBJ2-6 and V is TRBV5-1; D is unresolved. V shed 0 bases and J shed 0 bases, with 7 bases lying between them. Germline V gives CDR1 SGHRS, CDR2 YFSETQ. The length of the CDR3 is 16 residues. The CDR3 DNA sequence: TGCGCCAGCAGCTTGGGCGGTCCCTCTGGGGCCAACGTCCTGACTTTC. Encoded protein: CASSLGGPSGANVLTF. The variable domain in full, completed from reference TRBV5-1 and TRBJ2-6, reads KAGVTQTPRYLIKTRGQQVTLSCSPISGHRSVSWYQQTPGQGLQFLFEYFSETQRNKGNFPGRFSGRQFSNSRSEMNVSTLELGDSALYLCASSLGGPSGANVLTFGAGSRLTVL.

The chain is built from TRBV5-1 and TRBJ2-1, with 10 nucleotides matching TRBD2. CDR3 length: 16 amino acids. Losses at the gene ends were 1 base for V and 6 bases for J; bases not matched to a gene: 7. Germline lookup yields CDR1 SGHRS and CDR2 YFSETQ. In DNA form, the CDR3 reads TGCGCCAGCAGCTTGACGACTAGCGGGTTTGTCAATGAGCAGTTCTTC. Amino acid sequence: CASSLTTSGFVNEQFF.

This chain connects TRBV5-1 to TRBJ2-7; D possibly corresponds to TRBD2 (6 bases). The V gene's germline CDR1 is SGHRS and CDR2 YFSETQ. Trimming took off 4 bases at V and 2 bases at J, with 16 bases between the two ends. The CDR3 runs to 15 residues. CDR3 sequence reads: CASSPTGTLTYEQYF. The CDR3 nucleotides are TGCGCCAGCAGCCCAACCGGGACTCTCACCTACGAGCAGTACTTC.

The chain links TRBV29-1 to TRBJ2-4; D is possibly TRBD2 (6 bases). Looked up from germline, CDR1 is SQVTM and CDR2 is ANQGSEA. V was cut by 5 bases and J by 2 bases, with 10 bases left in between. The CDR3 has 13 residues. The CDR3: CSVWGLSKNIQYF. CDR3 coding DNA: TGCAGCGTTTGGGGACTCTCCAAAAACATTCAGTACTTC.